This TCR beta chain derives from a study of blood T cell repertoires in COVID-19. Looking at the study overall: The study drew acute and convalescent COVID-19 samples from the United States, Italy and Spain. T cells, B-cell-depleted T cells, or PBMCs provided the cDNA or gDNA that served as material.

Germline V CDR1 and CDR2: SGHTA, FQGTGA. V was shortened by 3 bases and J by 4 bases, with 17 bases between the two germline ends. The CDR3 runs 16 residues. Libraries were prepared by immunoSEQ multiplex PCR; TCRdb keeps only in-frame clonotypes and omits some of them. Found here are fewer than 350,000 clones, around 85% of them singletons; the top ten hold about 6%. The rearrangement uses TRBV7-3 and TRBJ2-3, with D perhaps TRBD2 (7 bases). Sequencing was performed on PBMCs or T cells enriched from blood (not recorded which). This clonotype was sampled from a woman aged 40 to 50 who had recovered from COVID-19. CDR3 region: CASSFGQRGGADTQYF. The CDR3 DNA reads TGTGCCAGCAGCTTCGGACAGAGAGGGGGGGCAGATACGCAGTATTTT.